This entry features one TCR beta chain sequence. This CDR3 has 16 amino acids. From germline, CDR1 is LGHNA and CDR2 YSLEER. With 0 bases removed from V and 0 bases from J, the gap between germline ends came to 12 bases. This sample is part of a study of blood T cell repertoires in COVID-19. The overall study: Samples came from the United States, Italy and Spain, spanning acute and convalescent COVID-19. Sample material is recorded as cDNA or gDNA derived from T cells, B-cell-depleted T cells, or PBMCs.

In the study's own analysis: Reference gene primer amplification gave estimated nucleated cell counts. This table comes from immunoSEQ multiplex PCR, and its TCRdb copy is limited to in-frame clones, with some not included. V, J and clone size reflect that table, while D and trimming were determined from the DNA. The data contain about 320,000 clones, approximately 85% of them seen just once; the ten biggest clones take up 1.5% to 2%. This sequence joins TRBV4-3 and TRBJ2-7; D call uncertain. Specimen: peripheral blood. The sequence derives from a woman in her fifties or sixties with acute or convalescent COVID-19. In DNA form, the CDR3 reads TGCGCCAGCAGCCAAGAGCCGCGGCTGATCTCCTACGAGCAGTACTTC. It yields the protein CASSQEPRLISYEQYF.